The clone carrying this TCR beta chain was seen at least ten times. The sample belongs to a study of early T cells in non-severe SARS-CoV-2 infection. Between the trimmed V and J ends, which lost 0 bases and 3 bases, there was a span of 11 bases. The CDR3 runs to 15 residues. Per germline, CDR1 MNHEY and CDR2 SVGAGI. Each cDNA molecule carried a unique molecular identifier. TCRdb itself ran the 5' RACE reads through MiXCR, one entry per CDR3 protein. The sample carries some 70,000 distinct CDR3 sequences, 4% to 5.5% recorded once. Input material: whole blood. This TCR was sampled from an adult who was a healthcare worker with PCR-confirmed SARS-CoV-2 infection or an uninfected control (not recorded which). The J gene is TRBJ2-5, the V gene TRBV6-5; weak D call: TRBD2 (5 bases). The CDR3 spells CASSYSNGREETQYF. DNA for the CDR3: TGTGCCAGCAGTTACTCGAATGGGAGAGAAGAGACCCAGTACTTC.